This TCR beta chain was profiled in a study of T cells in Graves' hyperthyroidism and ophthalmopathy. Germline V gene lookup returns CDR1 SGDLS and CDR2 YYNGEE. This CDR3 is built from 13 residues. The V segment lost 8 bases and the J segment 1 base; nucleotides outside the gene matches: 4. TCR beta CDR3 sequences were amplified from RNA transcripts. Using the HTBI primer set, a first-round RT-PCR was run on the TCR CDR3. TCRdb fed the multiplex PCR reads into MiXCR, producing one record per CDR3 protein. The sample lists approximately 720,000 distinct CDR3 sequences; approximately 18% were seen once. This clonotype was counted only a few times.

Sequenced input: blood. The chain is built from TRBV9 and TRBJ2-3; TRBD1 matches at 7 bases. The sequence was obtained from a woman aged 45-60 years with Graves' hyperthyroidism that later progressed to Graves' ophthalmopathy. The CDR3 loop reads CASAQGGTDTQYF. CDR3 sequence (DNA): TGTGCCAGTGCTCAGGGGGGCACAGATACGCAGTATTTT.